The next 8 T cell receptor beta chains were all read from a single sample in a study of blood T cells in healthy people across ages (dated by TCRdb to between 2015 and 2017). Receptor libraries were prepared by 5' RACE. Data came from an Illumina HiSeq 2500. A second PCR of about 6 to 11 cycles was performed with a sample-barcoded 5' primer and a J-beta primer mix. Starting from the raw public reads, TCRdb applied fastp trimming at Q25, assembled clones with MiXCR and retained in-frame beta chains. All rows with the same CDR3 protein become a single entry with the most common DNA and genes. In all, the sample holds 650,000 to 1,000,000 distinct CDR3 sequences, and around 36% of those were seen once. Around 13% of the sample is in the top ten clones. The sequenced sample consisted of blood. The receptors shown here come from a man aged 18 to 29 in good health.

This rearrangement joins TRBV4-2 to TRBJ1-1, with 10 bases fitting TRBD1. The germline V gene encodes CDR1 LGHNA and CDR2 YNFKEQ. Trimming took 5 bases from V and 1 from J; bases not matched to a gene: 7. The CDR3 loop spans 16 amino acids. CDR3 region: CASSSGTGAQNTEAFF. The CDR3, as DNA: TGTGCCAGCAGCTCCGGGACAGGGGCTCAGAACACTGAAGCTTTCTTT.

CDR3 DNA: TGCAGTGCTGTTGACAGGGGGCGAAACGTTCTTACCTACAATGAGCAGTTCTTC. Its translation: CSAVDRGRNVLTYNEQFF. V is TRBV20-1 and J is TRBJ2-1, with TRBD1 identical over 10 bases. V trimming: 5 bases; J trimming: 2 bases; junction bases outside the gene matches: 15. There are 18 residues in the CDR3. Germline V gene sequence: CDR1 DFQATT, CDR2 SNEGSKA (reference sequence).

Here the CDR3 reads CASRPGRAGAETQYF. The CDR3 DNA reads as TGTGCCAGCCGCCCGGGACGAGCGGGAGCGGAGACCCAGTACTTC. The rearrangement uses TRBV2 and TRBJ2-5; 8 nucleotides agree with TRBD2. The V segment lost 8 bases and the J segment 5 bases; nucleotides outside the gene matches: 13. Germline V lookup: CDR1 SNHLY, CDR2 FYNNEI. The CDR3 consists of 15 residues.

This sequence joins TRBV20-1 and TRBJ2-5; maybe TRBD2 (5 bases). From germline, CDR1 is DFQATT and CDR2 SNEGSKA (reference sequence). The V end lost 3 bases, the J end lost 4 bases, and 21 bases lay between the germline ends. This CDR3 contains 16 residues. The CDR3 loop is CSASPPGLARGETQYF. Written as DNA, the CDR3 is TGCAGTGCTAGTCCACCCGGACTGGCCCGGGGAGAGACCCAGTACTTC.

This clonotype was observed a handful of times. The gene calls are TRBV29-1 and TRBJ2-2, with D unresolved. From germline, CDR1 is SQVTM and CDR2 ANQGSEA. This CDR3 has 14 residues. V dropped 3 bases and J dropped 8 bases, with 16 bases sitting between them. The CDR3 region is CSVEVGLQSGELFF. CDR3 DNA sequence: TGCAGCGTTGAGGTCGGTCTTCAATCTGGGGAGCTGTTTTTT.

This clonotype was recorded a few times. The genes are TRBV7-2 and TRBJ2-7; no firm D call. CDR1 is SGHTA and CDR2 is FQGNSA in the germline V gene. Trimming took off 5 bases at V and 2 bases at J, with 13 bases between the two ends. The CDR3 consists of 14 residues. CDR3 DNA: TGTGCCAGCAGCCCCCTAAGTGGTCCCTACGAGCAGTACTTC. Its protein is CASSPLSGPYEQYF.

This clonotype was seen more than once but under ten times. The chain is built from TRBV6-6 and TRBJ1-4, with 9 nucleotides matching TRBD1. CDR1 is MNHNY and CDR2 is SVGAGI in the germline V gene (reference sequence). This CDR3 has 14 residues. V lost 4 bases, J lost 7 bases, and 4 bases stayed unmatched. CDR3 bases: TGTGCCAGCAGTTCGGACAGGGGAAGTGAAAAACTGTTTTTT. As protein: CASSSDRGSEKLFF.

This chain connects TRBV7-9 to TRBJ1-2; D is perhaps TRBD1 (5 bases). Looked up from germline, CDR1 is SEHNR and CDR2 is FQNEAQ (reference sequence). The CDR3 consists of 14 residues. The V and J ends lost 5 bases and 4 bases respectively, with 14 bases between them. CDR3 nucleotide sequence: TGTGCCAGCAGCGGCACAGGAAGAATCTATGGCTACACCTTC. Its translation is CASSGTGRIYGYTF. Full variable domain (remainder filled in from reference TRBV7-9 and TRBJ1-2): DTGVSQNPRHKITKRGQNVTFRCDPISEHNRLYWYRQTLGQGPEFLTYFQNEAQLEKSRLLSDRFSAERPKGSFSTLEIQRTEQGDSAMYLCASSGTGRIYGYTFGSGTRLTVV.